Below are 8 T cell receptor beta chains sequenced from a single sample in a study of cytomegalovirus exposure and HLA in healthy donors. Both 60 Vbeta primers and 13 Jbeta primers went into the PCR. Repertoires were generated with immunoSEQ multiplex PCR, while TCRdb's copy carries only in-frame clones and drops some. Among approximately 87,000 clones listed, 81% were seen once. Specimen: PBMCs. The source is a woman aged 70-85 years in good health and CMV-seropositive.

The V and J genes are TRBV28 and TRBJ2-7; 7 bases line up with TRBD2. CDR3 length: 13 amino acids. J was trimmed by 10 bases and V by 5 bases; bases with no gene match: 11. The germline V gene encodes CDR1 MDHEN and CDR2 SYDVKM. The CDR3, as DNA: TGTGCCAGCAGTACGGCTAGCGGATACGTACAGTACTTC. Protein sequence: CASSTASGYVQYF.

This chain connects TRBV6-5 to TRBJ1-6, with D possibly matching TRBD1 (5 bases). In germline, CDR1 is MNHEY, CDR2 SVGAGI. V lost 6 bases to trimming and J lost 9 bases, with 18 bases between them. The CDR3 is 15 residues long. CDR3 residues: CASRRDSFEGSPLHF. The CDR3 DNA sequence: TGTGCCAGCAGACGGGACTCCTTCGAGGGTTCACCCCTCCACTTT.

In its sample, this clone was seen a few times. The V and J genes are TRBV19 and TRBJ2-7; 7 positions agree with TRBD1. From germline, CDR1 is LNHDA and CDR2 SQIVND (reference sequence). V was clipped by 3 bases and J by 5 bases; unmatched bases: 1. The CDR3 consists of 12 residues. Here the CDR3 DNA reads TGTGCCAGTAGTATGGGACAGCACGAGCAGTACTTC. Translated, it gives CASSMGQHEQYF.

CDR3 DNA: TGTGCCAGCAGCTTAGCGGGGACAGGGTATGGCTACACCTTC. This translates into CASSLAGTGYGYTF. The chain is built from TRBV5-5 and TRBJ1-2; 9 bases match TRBD1. Per germline, CDR1 SGHKS and CDR2 YYEKEE (reference sequence). The CDR3 loop spans 14 amino acids. With 2 bases clipped from V and 5 bases from J, the junction kept 4 bases outside the gene matches.

V and J are TRBV2 and TRBJ1-1, with a possible D match to TRBD1 (5 bases). CDR1 and CDR2 from the germline V gene are SNHLY and FYNNEI. Trimming took off 4 bases at V and 9 bases at J, with 15 bases between the two ends. The CDR3 spans 13 residues. CDR3 residues: CASSVSRAQKAFF. The CDR3 DNA follows: TGTGCCAGCAGTGTGAGCAGGGCCCAGAAAGCTTTCTTT.

The V call is TRBV29-1, the J call TRBJ2-7, with 9 bases fitting TRBD2. The V segment lost 0 bases and the J segment 7 bases; nucleotides outside the gene matches: 1. Germline CDR1 is SQVTM and CDR2 is ANQGSEA. The CDR3 contains 12 residues. Here the CDR3 reads CSVEELAGEQYF. For the CDR3, the DNA is TGCAGCGTTGAAGAGCTAGCGGGAGAGCAGTACTTC.

V gene TRBV29-1 combines with J gene TRBJ1-1, with D perhaps matching TRBD1 (6 bases). CDR1 and CDR2 from the germline V gene are SQVTM and ANQGSEA. Trimming took 4 bases from V and 2 from J, leaving 20 bases between them. The CDR3 is 16 amino acids. The CDR3 sequence is CSVVLLSGATNTEAFF. CDR3 coding DNA: TGCAGCGTTGTTCTTCTCTCAGGGGCCACTAACACTGAAGCTTTCTTT.

This rearrangement joins TRBV5-3 to TRBJ2-7, with a tentative D call TRBD2 (6 bases). TRBJ2-1 explains the end of the DNA better; the J call may be wrong. TRBV5-3 carries the ORF label, with uncertain function. This CDR3 is built from 16 residues. In DNA form, the CDR3 reads TGTGCCAGAAGGCACCCGGGACTGCAAAGGTACAATGAGCAGTTCTTC. Amino acids: CARRHPGLQRYNEQFF.